Sequencing of this T cell receptor (beta chain) was carried out in a study of response to subunit inactivated influenza vaccine (dated by TCRdb to the late 2010s). Describing the broader study: The study used deep quantitative T cell receptor repertoire profiling to track responses to a trivalent subunit inactivated influenza vaccine. Findings and caveats that apply to the study as a whole: The authors proposed that each seasonal influenza vaccination may bring in only a limited number of new T cells.

Read against the paper, the sample's time point label means: 45 days after influenza vaccine administration. Concerning this clonotype: This clone's antigen is unknown. One junction end does not reproduce the germline sequence, and a read error may be involved.

The library was produced with RT-PCR. TCRdb lists the instrument as Illumina HiSeq 2500. Using fastp trimming at Q25 and MiXCR clonotype assembly, TCRdb reanalyzed the public sequencing data and kept in-frame beta chains. Each CDR3 protein gets just one entry, which takes the most common genes and DNA from the rows behind it. The sample includes some 480,000 distinct CDR3 sequences, with roughly 9.7% observed a single time. Over 9.5% of the sample rests with the top ten. The sequences come from PBMCs from blood, collected about 6 weeks after vaccination. The sequence was collected from a man between 45 and 60 years old who received an inactivated influenza vaccine. Donor details come from another sample of the same person, matched by shared clones.

The CDR3 reads as follows: CSARDKRTSEKLFF. The DNA is TGCAGTGCTAGAGATAAAAGGACTAGTGAAAAACTGTTTTTT. This chain joins TRBV20-1 to TRBJ1-4; too little of a D gene remains to name it. The CDR3 runs 14 residues from the cysteine to the phenylalanine. Left in the record is the CDR3 DNA by itself, 42 bases read in frame from the first base. The germline V gene encodes CDR1 DFQATT and CDR2 SNEGSKA (reference sequence).